This TCR beta chain was identified in a study of blood T cell repertoires in COVID-19. For the study at large: Specimens from acute and convalescent COVID-19 originated in the United States, Italy and Spain. T cells, B-cell-depleted T cells, or PBMCs provided the cDNA or gDNA that served as material.

V shed 6 bases, J shed 5 bases, and the junction held 7 bases outside the gene matches. This CDR3 spans 16 amino acids. From germline, CDR1 is SEHNR and CDR2 FQNEAQ (reference sequence). Produced via immunoSEQ multiplex PCR; TCRdb's table is partial and in-frame only. The sample shows around 170,000 clones, approximately 84% of them seen only once. The rearrangement joins TRBV7-9 to TRBJ2-2, with 12 bases matching TRBD2. The sequence was obtained from a man younger than 35 with active or convalescent COVID-19. Specimen: peripheral blood. CDR3 DNA sequence: TGTGCCAGCAGACTAACCGGGACTAGCGGGACCGGGGAGCTGTTTTTT. It specifies CASRLTGTSGTGELFF.